Presented here are 19 T cell receptor beta chains from one specimen sequenced in a study of PD-L1 blockade in urothelial cancer. Documented time point: peripheral blood 6 weeks after treatment start. Produced via immunoSEQ multiplex PCR; TCRdb's table is partial and in-frame only. Found here are about 30,000 clones, about nine tenths of them singletons; the top ten hold about 8%. This specimen was PBMCs, taken around atezolizumab (anti-PD-L1) treatment. All receptors derive from a man older than 75 with urothelial cancer.

The CDR3 protein is CASSSRDRATNEKLFF. CDR3 DNA sequence: TGTGCCAGCAGTTCGCGGGACCGTGCAACTAATGAAAAACTGTTTTTT. The chain employs TRBV28 and TRBJ1-4, with a possible D match to TRBD1 (5 bases). The CDR3 contains 16 residues. Trimming left V 4 bases short and J 0 bases short, with 12 bases between. Germline CDR1 reads MDHEN; CDR2 reads SYDVKM.

The V and J genes are TRBV20-1 and TRBJ2-5; possibly TRBD1 for D (5 bases). V lost 6 bases and J 3 bases, leaving 8 bases between the germline ends. Looked up from germline, CDR1 is DFQATT and CDR2 is SNEGSKA (reference sequence). The CDR3 contains 11 residues. The CDR3 region has the DNA TGCAGTGCCTTCAGGGAAGAGACCCAGTACTTC. Residues: CSAFREETQYF.

The gene calls are TRBV11-2 and TRBJ2-5; 14 positions match TRBD2. CDR1 SGHAT and CDR2 FQNNGV come from the germline V gene. This CDR3 contains 16 residues. The ends lost 7 bases at V and 9 bases at J; junction bases unmatched: 13. CDR3 DNA sequence: TGTGCCAGCACCCCGGGACTAGCGGGAGTACTAGGGGCCCAGTACTTC. Translating it yields CASTPGLAGVLGAQYF.

The chain couples TRBV7-8 to TRBJ2-7, with TRBD2 matching over 9 bases. CDR3 length: 16 residues. Losses at the gene ends were 2 bases for V and 3 bases for J; bases not matched to a gene: 8. Germline CDR1 and CDR2: SGHVS and FQNEAQ. The chain's CDR3 is CASSLWPREGRYEQYF. The CDR3 DNA follows: TGTGCCAGCAGCTTATGGCCGCGGGAGGGCCGCTACGAGCAGTACTTC.

The chain is built from TRBV9 and TRBJ1-2; no reliable D call. The V and J ends lost 0 bases and 7 bases respectively, with 13 bases between them. In germline, CDR1 is SGDLS, CDR2 YYNGEE. The CDR3 consists of 14 residues. CDR3 loop: CASSVDPGWGGYTF. CDR3 nucleotides: TGTGCCAGCAGCGTAGATCCGGGATGGGGTGGCTACACCTTC.

This sequence joins TRBV6-5 and TRBJ2-1; 12 nucleotides align to TRBD1. The V gene's germline CDR1 is MNHEY and CDR2 SVGAGI. The CDR3 totals 15 residues. Losses at the gene ends were 7 bases for V and 8 bases for J; bases not matched to a gene: 9. CDR3 sequence reads: CASMRPGQGAHEQFF. CDR3 coding DNA: TGTGCCAGCATGCGACCGGGACAGGGGGCCCATGAGCAGTTCTTC.

The chain couples TRBV7-2 to TRBJ2-1, with 7 bases that match TRBD2. From germline, CDR1 is SGHTA and CDR2 FQGNSA. The CDR3 spans 16 residues. V was pared by 5 bases and J by 0 bases, with 7 bases of the junction left unmatched. Here the CDR3 DNA reads TGTGCCAGCAGCGTCTCGGGCGGGAGCTCCTACAATGAGCAGTTCTTC. Its protein is CASSVSGGSSYNEQFF.

The chain carries TRBV18 and TRBJ2-5; 9 bases are a match to TRBD1. From germline, CDR1 is KGHSH and CDR2 LQKENI. After removal of 6 bases from V and 5 bases from J, the junction contained 10 bases not matched to a gene. CDR3 length: 15 amino acids. This CDR3 is CASSQGPGQGETQYF. The CDR3 DNA reads as TGTGCCAGCTCGCAGGGCCCAGGACAGGGGGAGACCCAGTACTTC.

V is TRBV7-9 and J is TRBJ2-3; TRBD2 might be the D (6 bases). The CDR3 is 15 amino acids. CDR1 is SEHNR and CDR2 is FQNEAQ in the germline V gene (reference sequence). The ends were cut back, 2 bases at V and 3 bases at J, with 12 bases in the middle. The CDR3 DNA reads TGTGCCAGCAGCTTATTAGGTGGGAGGACAGATACGCAGTATTTT. It specifies CASSLLGGRTDTQYF.

This clone was observed a handful of times. This chain connects TRBV5-8 to TRBJ1-1; D remains ambiguous. The germline V gene encodes CDR1 SGHTS and CDR2 YDEGEE. This CDR3 has 13 amino acids. V shed 3 bases and J shed 1 base, with 7 bases lying between them. The CDR3 reads CASSSPQNTEAFF. In DNA form, the CDR3 reads TGTGCCAGCAGCTCTCCACAGAACACTGAAGCTTTCTTT.

This rearrangement joins TRBV28 to TRBJ1-2; possible D gene TRBD1, 5 bases. V was cut by 4 bases and J by 8 bases, with 14 bases left in between. This CDR3 spans 13 amino acids. CDR1 is MDHEN, CDR2 SYDVKM, per germline. CDR3 coding DNA: TGTGCCAGCAGTTCCCTAGGGGATCGCGGCTACACCTTC. This translates into CASSSLGDRGYTF.

The chain recombines TRBV30 with TRBJ2-1, with D uncertain. The V gene's germline CDR1 is GTSNPN and CDR2 SVGIG (reference sequence). This CDR3 contains 13 residues. V lost 1 base to trimming and J lost 7 bases, with 11 bases between them. Written as DNA, the CDR3 is TGTGCCTGGAGTGAAATCTCTCGGAATGAGCAGTTCTTC. This codes for CAWSEISRNEQFF. The variable domain in full, with the rest retrieved from reference TRBV30 and TRBJ2-1, is SQTIHQWPATLVQPVGSPLSLECTVEGTSNPNLYWYRQAAGRGLQLLFYSVGIGQISSEVPQNLSASRPQDRQFILSSKKLLLSDSGFYLCAWSEISRNEQFFGPGTRLTVL.

The rearrangement links TRBV5-4 to TRBJ1-1; weak D call: TRBD1 (5 bases). CDR3 length equals 16 residues. V lost 4 bases and J lost 4, with 20 bases in between. Germline lookup yields CDR1 SGHNT and CDR2 YYREEE (reference sequence). The CDR3 nucleotides are TGTGCCAGCAGCCCTGGTGGGGGGATTTGGGGCACTGAAGCTTTCTTT. It specifies CASSPGGGIWGTEAFF.

The CDR3 DNA follows: TGTGCCAGCAGTGGCAGACAGGGTACCTACGAGCAGTACTTC. It specifies CASSGRQGTYEQYF. The chain joins TRBV6-1 to TRBJ2-7; 7 bases are shared with TRBD1. J lost 2 bases, V lost 4 bases, and 5 bases had no gene match. The CDR3 runs to 14 residues. CDR1 is MNHNS and CDR2 is SASEGT in the germline V gene.

The rearrangement links TRBV7-8 to TRBJ1-5, with 10 bases identical to TRBD1. V shed 5 bases, J shed 6 bases, and the junction held 7 bases outside the gene matches. The CDR3 contains 15 residues. Per germline, CDR1 SGHVS and CDR2 FQNEAQ. CDR3 in amino acids: CASSPRTGGSQPQHF. CDR3 bases: TGTGCCAGCAGCCCTCGGACAGGGGGTAGTCAGCCCCAGCATTTT.

The V gene is TRBV5-1, the J gene TRBJ2-7; 7 nucleotides agree with TRBD1. V lost 2 bases and J lost 0; bases outside the gene matches: 17. Germline CDR1 is SGHRS and CDR2 is YFSETQ. CDR3 size: 19 residues. The CDR3 region is CASSFSSAARRGSSYEQYF. The CDR3 region has the DNA TGCGCCAGCAGCTTCAGTTCGGCGGCGCGCAGGGGGAGCTCCTACGAGCAGTACTTC.

This clone was counted once. V usage is TRBV6-5 and J usage is TRBJ1-2; 9 bases agree with TRBD1. CDR1 is MNHEY, CDR2 SVGAGI, per germline. V shed 0 bases, J shed 4 bases, and the junction held 0 bases outside the gene matches. The CDR3 loop spans 14 amino acids. This CDR3 is CASSYSDRGYGYTF. CDR3 sequence (DNA): TGTGCCAGCAGTTACTCGGACAGGGGCTATGGCTACACCTTC.

This clone was counted a few times. This chain joins TRBV28 and TRBJ2-4, with TRBD1 as a possible D gene (5 bases). The CDR3 is made up of 16 amino acids. Trimming took off 5 bases at V and 1 base at J, with 15 bases between the two ends. Germline V CDR1 and CDR2: MDHEN, SYDVKM. CDR3 bases: TGTGCCAGCAGTGCAGGGATCAGGCTGGCCAAAAACATTCAGTACTTC. It specifies CASSAGIRLAKNIQYF.

This chain links TRBV28 with TRBJ2-3, with TRBD2 matching over 15 bases. The CDR3 is 15 amino acids. CDR1 is MDHEN and CDR2 is SYDVKM in the germline V gene. The V segment lost 6 bases and the J segment 6 bases; nucleotides outside the gene matches: 4. The CDR3 region is CASRRTSGRADTQYF. For the CDR3, the DNA is TGTGCCAGCAGGCGGACTAGCGGGAGGGCGGATACGCAGTATTTT. The full variable domain, in which reference TRBV28 and TRBJ2-3 provide the parts outside the CDR3, is DVKVTQSSRYLVKRTGEKVFLECVQDMDHENMFWYRQDPGLGLRLIYFSYDVKMKEKGDIPEGYSVSREKKERFSLILESASTNQTSMYLCASRRTSGRADTQYFGPGTRLTVL.